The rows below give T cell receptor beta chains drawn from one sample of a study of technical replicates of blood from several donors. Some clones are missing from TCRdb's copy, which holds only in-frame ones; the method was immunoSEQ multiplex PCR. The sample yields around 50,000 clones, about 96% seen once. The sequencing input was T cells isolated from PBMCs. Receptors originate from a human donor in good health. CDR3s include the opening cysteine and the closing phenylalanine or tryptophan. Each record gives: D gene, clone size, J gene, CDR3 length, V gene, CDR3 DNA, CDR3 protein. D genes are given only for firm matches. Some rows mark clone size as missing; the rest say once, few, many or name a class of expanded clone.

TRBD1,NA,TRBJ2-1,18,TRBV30,TGTGCCTGGAGGCCCCAAATACTCAGGGGGAGCTCCTACAATGAGCAGTTCTTC,CAWRPQILRGSSYNEQFF
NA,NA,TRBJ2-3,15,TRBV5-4,TGTGCCAGCAGCTTGGTTGGGAGAGGAACAGATACGCAGTATTTT,CASSLVGRGTDTQYF
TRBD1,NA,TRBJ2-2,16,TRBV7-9,TGTGCCAGCAGCAGTACGCCGGGACAGGGTCCCGGGGAGCTGTTTTTT,CASSSTPGQGPGELFF
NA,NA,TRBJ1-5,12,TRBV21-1,TGTGCCAGCACGGAGGGGGGGCAGCCCCAGCATTTT,CASTEGGQPQHF
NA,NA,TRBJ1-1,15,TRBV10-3,TGTGCCATCAGTGGCCACAGGGAACTGGACACTGAAGCTTTCTTT,CAISGHRELDTEAFF
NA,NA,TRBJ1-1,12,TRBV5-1,TGCGCCAGCAGATCCATGAACACTGAAGCTTTCTTT,CASRSMNTEAFF
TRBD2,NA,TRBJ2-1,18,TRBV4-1,TGCGCCAGCAGCCAAGAAGAGACTAGCGCGTTCCAATACAATGAGCAGTTCTTC,CASSQEETSAFQYNEQFF
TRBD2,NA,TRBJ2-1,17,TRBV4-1,TGCGCCAGCAGCCAAGGACTAGCGGGAGCGAGGGATTGGGAGCAGTTCTTC,CASSQGLAGARDWEQFF
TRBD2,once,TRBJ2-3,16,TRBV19,TGTGCCAGTAATCCGTGGGGGGGAGCTAGCACAGATACGCAGTATTTT,CASNPWGGASTDTQYF
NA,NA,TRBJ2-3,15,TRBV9,TGTGCCAGCAGCGTAGAGTCTAGCGGCACAGATACGCAGTATTTT,CASSVESSGTDTQYF
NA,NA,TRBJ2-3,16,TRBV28,TGTGCCAGCAGTCCGCCGACTGGATGGAGCACAGATACGCAGTATTTT,CASSPPTGWSTDTQYF
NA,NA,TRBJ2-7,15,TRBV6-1,TGTGCCAGCAGATTCGGGACCTGGGGGGTAGGCGAGCAGTACTTC,CASRFGTWGVGEQYF
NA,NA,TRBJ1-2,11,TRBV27,TGTGCCAGCACGTCAGGTTATGGCTACACCTTC,CASTSGYGYTF
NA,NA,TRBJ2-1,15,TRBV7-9,TGTGCCAGCAGCTCCCAACTGGACAGTTACAATGAGCAGTTCTTC,CASSSQLDSYNEQFF
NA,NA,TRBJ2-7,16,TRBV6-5,TGTGCCAGCAGTTACTGGAGTTTGGGTCCCTCTAGCGAGCAGTACTTC,CASSYWSLGPSSEQYF
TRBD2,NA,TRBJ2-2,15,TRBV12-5,TGTGCTAGTGGTCAGGGACTAATCGGCCTCGGGGAGCTGTTTTTT,CASGQGLIGLGELFF
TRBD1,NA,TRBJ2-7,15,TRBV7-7,TGTGCCAGCAGCCCGGGGACAGGGGACTTCTACGAGCAGTACTTC,CASSPGTGDFYEQYF
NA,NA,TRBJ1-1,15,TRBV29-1,TGCAGCGTTGAAGCTCCGGGACACCTGAACACTGAAGCTTTCTTT,CSVEAPGHLNTEAFF
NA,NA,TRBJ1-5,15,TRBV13,TGTGCCAGCAGCTTAGGCGGGTACAGCAATCAGCCCCAGCATTTT,CASSLGGYSNQPQHF
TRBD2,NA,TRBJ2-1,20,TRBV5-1,TGCGCCAGCAGCCGATCCCCACTAGCGGGAGGGTCCCTCTCCTACAATGAGCAGTTCTTC,CASSRSPLAGGSLSYNEQFF
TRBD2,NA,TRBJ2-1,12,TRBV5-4,TGTGCCAGCAGCTCGGGGGGGAATGAGCAGTTCTTC,CASSSGGNEQFF
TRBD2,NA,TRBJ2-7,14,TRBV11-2,TGTGCCAGCAGCCGGAGCGGGAGTGTCAACGAGCAGTACTTC,CASSRSGSVNEQYF
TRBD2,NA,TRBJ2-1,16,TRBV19,TGTGCCAGTAGTGCCAGCGGGAGGTTCCACTACAATGAGCAGTTCTTC,CASSASGRFHYNEQFF
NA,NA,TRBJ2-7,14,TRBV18,TGTGCCAGCTCTATACGGGAGACGTCCTACGAGCAGTACTTC,CASSIRETSYEQYF
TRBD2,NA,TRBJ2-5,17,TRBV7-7,TGTGCTAGCAGCTCCCCGGGACTAGCGGGGAGACAAGAGACCCAGTACTTC,CASSSPGLAGRQETQYF
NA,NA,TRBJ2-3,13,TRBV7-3,TGTGCCAGCAGCTTAACCCAGGGATATACGCAGTATTTT,CASSLTQGYTQYF
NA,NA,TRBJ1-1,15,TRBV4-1,TGCGCCAGCAGCCAGGTTATGGCAGGGAACACTGAAGCTTTCTTT,CASSQVMAGNTEAFF
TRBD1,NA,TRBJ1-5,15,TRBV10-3,TGTGCCATCAGTGAGTCGGGACAGGGAAAAGAGCCCCAGCATTTT,CAISESGQGKEPQHF
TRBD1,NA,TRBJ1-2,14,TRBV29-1,TGCAGCGTTGAAGTCAGGGGGCGAGCCTATGGCTACACCTTC,CSVEVRGRAYGYTF
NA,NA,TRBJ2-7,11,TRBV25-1,TGTGCCAGCAGTGATCTTTACGAGCAGTACTTC,CASSDLYEQYF
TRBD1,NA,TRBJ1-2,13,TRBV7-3,TGTGCCAGCAGCCCGACCAGGGGGGAAGGCTACACCTTC,CASSPTRGEGYTF
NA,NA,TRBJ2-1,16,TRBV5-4,TGTGCCAGCAGCGGGCAGGGGGCGCGGGGGTTCAATGAGCAGTTCTTC,CASSGQGARGFNEQFF
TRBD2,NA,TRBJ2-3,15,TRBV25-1,TGTGCCAGCAGTGACCGCGGGGGAGGCACAGATACGCAGTATTTT,CASSDRGGGTDTQYF
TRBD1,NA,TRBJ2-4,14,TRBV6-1,TGTGCCAGCAGAGAGACAGGGTGGGGAAGCATTCAGTACTTC,CASRETGWGSIQYF
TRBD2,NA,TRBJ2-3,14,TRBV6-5,TGTGCCAGCAGCTTAGCGGGAGGCCGGGATACGCAGTATTTT,CASSLAGGRDTQYF
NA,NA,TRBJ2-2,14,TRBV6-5,TGTGCCAGCAGGGTGACTACTAACACCGGGGAGCTGTTTTTT,CASRVTTNTGELFF